This T cell receptor (beta chain) was recovered during a study of blood T cell repertoires in COVID-19. The CDR3 contains 14 residues. The V gene's germline CDR1 is SQVTM and CDR2 ANQGSEA. V was cut by 3 bases and J by 2 bases, with 14 bases left in between. This clone has a handful of counts. Sequencing used immunoSEQ multiplex PCR; TCRdb keeps in-frame clones, though not all of them. The repertoire holds 160,000 or so clones, 84% seen once, with roughly 15% in the top ten. The chain combines TRBV29-1 with TRBJ2-7; D gene uncertain. This clonotype was obtained from a man aged 45 to 65 who had recovered from COVID-19. The material sequenced was PBMCs or T cells enriched from blood (not recorded which). The CDR3 DNA follows: TGCAGCGTTGAGAATTCCCAATGGCCCTACGAGCAGTACTTC. Translation: CSVENSQWPYEQYF.